Detailed here is one T cell receptor (beta chain). Its specificity is unknown. Per the germline V gene, CDR1 is LNHDA and CDR2 is SQIVND (reference sequence). The CDR3 sequence is 15 residues long. V shed 11 bases and J 1 base; nucleotides not matched to a gene: 9. Sequencing used immunoSEQ multiplex PCR; TCRdb keeps in-frame clones, though not all of them. Of under 200,000 clones in the sample, 91% were seen once. The entry originates in a study of cytomegalovirus exposure and HLA in healthy donors. Whole-study results and caveats: The study listed 150 to 200 cytomegalovirus-associated TCR beta chains.

The donors were in the 120-subject validation cohort, distinct from the roughly 720-subject first cohort. The sequence was collected from a woman aged 18-29 years in good health and CMV-seropositive. The chain uses TRBV19 and TRBJ2-2, with 8 positions matching TRBD2. The sequenced sample was PBMCs. The CDR3 spells CAVERTSRNTGELFF. CDR3 DNA sequence: TGTGCCGTCGAGCGGACTAGCCGGAACACCGGGGAGCTGTTTTTT. Full variable domain (missing parts from reference TRBV19 and TRBJ2-2): DGGITQSPKYLFRKEGQNVTLSCEQNLNHDAMYWYRQDPGQGLRLIYYSQIVNDFQKGDIAEGYSVSREKKESFPLTVTSAQKNPTAFYLCAVERTSRNTGELFFGEGSRLTVL.